This T cell receptor beta chain was identified during a study of blood T cell repertoires in COVID-19. Study-level information: Nucleic acid was either cDNA or gDNA, and it came from T cells, B-cell-depleted T cells, or PBMCs.

Using immunoSEQ multiplex PCR, the repertoire was profiled, and TCRdb retains in-frame clones only, with some absent. Found here are tens of thousands of clones, roughly 84% of them singletons; the top ten hold 6.9%. Germline CDR1 is LNHDA and CDR2 is SQIVND (reference sequence). V was clipped by 4 bases and J by 1 base, with 10 bases between them. The CDR3 has 15 amino acids. This sequence was found in a man between 45 and 60 years old with active COVID-19. What was sequenced was peripheral blood. The chain employs TRBV19 and TRBJ1-4; D possibly corresponds to TRBD1 (6 bases). CDR3 DNA: TGTGCCAGTAGTACCCAGGGGAGAACTAATGAAAAACTGTTTTTT. Protein product: CASSTQGRTNEKLFF.